One and the same sample provided the 18 T cell receptor beta chains below, sequenced in a study of T cells in women clearing cervical HPV infection. Clones were read by immunoSEQ multiplex PCR, and TCRdb kept only the in-frame ones, dropping some. This sample's table reports tens of thousands of clones. Sequencing was done on a sample of blood buffy coat. Source of these receptors: a woman aged 18 to 75 with a cervical HPV16 infection that either progressed to CIN3+ or cleared (not recorded which).

CDR3 residues: CASSVQDRGYGYTF. Incomplete CDR3 DNA: TGCGCCAGCAGTGTTCAGGACAGGGGTTATGGC. The V call is TRBV10-2, the J call TRBJ1-2; 9 nucleotides align to TRBD1. The read ends 3 residues early relative to the CDR3; the germline J gene fills the gap. Germline CDR1 and CDR2: WSHSY and SAAADI. The CDR3 is 14 amino acids. Trimming cost V 4 bases and J 5 bases; bases outside gene matches: 5.

A note on this clone: Read coverage stops 3 residues before the CDR3 terminus; the germline J gene supplies the remainder. The chain links TRBV20-1 to TRBJ2-5; 7 bases line up with TRBD1. Germline V gene sequence: CDR1 DFQATT, CDR2 SNEGSKA (reference sequence). The CDR3 loop spans 14 amino acids. Germline trimming cut 4 bases from V and 5 bases from J; bases unmatched to any gene: 10. Incomplete CDR3 DNA: TGCAGTGCTACCCCGAGACAGGGATACGAGACC. It encodes CSATPRQGYET. The CDR3, in full, reads CSATPRQGYETQYF.

For this clone: The CDR3 end is not reached by the read, which stops 3 residues before it; the germline J gene fills it in. The V and J genes are TRBV18 and TRBJ2-1; 10 bases fit TRBD1. From germline, CDR1 is KGHSH and CDR2 LQKENI. The ends lost 4 bases at V and 4 bases at J; junction bases unmatched: 4. The CDR3 totals 15 residues. The chain's CDR3 is CASSLGTGVYNEQFF. CDR3 bases read: TGTGCCAGCTCACTCGGGACAGGGGTATACAATGAG.

In the case of this clone: The read stops 3 residues short of the end of the CDR3; the missing end is completed from the germline J gene. The chain couples TRBV29-1 to TRBJ1-1, with D perhaps matching TRBD1 (5 bases). The V gene's germline CDR1 is SQVTM and CDR2 ANQGSEA. CDR3 size: 14 residues. Trimming took off 4 bases at V and 3 bases at J, with 15 bases between the two ends. CDR3 sequence reads: CSVGGRQGDTEAFF. The sequenced CDR3 bases are TGCAGCGTTGGAGGGAGGCAGGGAGACACTGAA.

Worth noting for this clone: Coverage ceases 3 residues before the CDR3 finishes, and the germline J gene fills in the end. The genes are TRBV29-1 and TRBJ1-1; D gene unclear. Germline-derived CDR1 and CDR2 are SQVTM and ANQGSEA. This CDR3 comprises 11 residues. CDR3 DNA, as far as it was read: TGCAGCGTCTCCCGGTCGGGGTAT. Translated, it gives CSVSRSGY. From start to end, the CDR3 is CSVSRSGYAFF.

To note about this clone: The CDR3 end is not reached by the read, which stops 3 residues before it; the germline J gene fills it in. The chain couples TRBV7-6 to TRBJ1-4, with 8 bases lining up with TRBD1. V gave up 1 base and J gave up 10 bases; unmatched junction bases: 11. The CDR3 is 16 amino acids. Germline V gives CDR1 SGHVS, CDR2 FNYEAQ. CDR3 DNA (partial): TGTGCCAGCAGCTTAGGCACCCAGGGGGCGCAAAGAAAA. Translated: CASSLGTQGAQRK. The entire CDR3 protein is CASSLGTQGAQRKLFF.

As to this clone: The read halts 3 residues ahead of the CDR3 end, with the missing end drawn from the germline J gene. The rearrangement links TRBV19 to TRBJ1-1; D is unresolved. The CDR3 covers 13 residues. The ends were cut back, 6 bases at V and 0 bases at J, with 8 bases in the middle. Germline V gene data show CDR1 as LNHDA and CDR2 as SQIVND (reference sequence). The CDR3 loop is CASSNSMNTEAFF. The CDR3 bases that were read are TGTGCCAGTAGCAACAGCATGAACACTGAA.

A remark on this clone: Read coverage stops 3 residues before the CDR3 terminus; the germline J gene supplies the remainder. The chain has TRBV10-3 and TRBJ1-1, with D unclear. Germline values: CDR1 ENHRY, CDR2 SYGVKD. The V end was cut by 0 bases, the J end by 2 bases, with 7 bases between. The CDR3 length is 14 residues. The CDR3 DNA, read in part, is TGTGCCATCAGTGAGTCGGCTTTAAACACTGAA. This gives the protein CAISESALNTE. In full, the CDR3 is CAISESALNTEAFF.

Note on this clone: Read sequence stops 3 residues before the CDR3 end, and the germline J gene provides the missing end. The genes are TRBV19 and TRBJ2-7, with D tentatively TRBD2 (5 bases). Per the germline V gene, CDR1 is LNHDA and CDR2 is SQIVND (reference sequence). CDR3 length equals 15 residues. Trimming took 4 bases from V and 0 from J, leaving 13 bases between them. The CDR3 loop reads CASSTNLAYSYEQYF. The part of the CDR3 DNA that was read is TGTGCCAGTAGTACGAATCTAGCCTACTCCTACGAG.

Turning to this clone: The read finishes 3 residues shy of the CDR3 end, and the germline J gene is used to complete it. V usage is TRBV30 and J usage is TRBJ1-1; D unresolved. The CDR3 runs 15 residues. Per germline, CDR1 GTSNPN and CDR2 SVGIG (reference sequence). Trimming removed 0 bases at V and 1 base at J, with 12 bases between. The covered CDR3 bases are TGTGCCTGGAGTGTACTAGGGCGGAGGAACACTGAA. This gives the protein CAWSVLGRRNTE. From start to end, the CDR3 is CAWSVLGRRNTEAFF.

The part of the CDR3 DNA that was read is TGTGCCAGTAGTATAAGGGGTTGGCAGGAG. It encodes CASSIRGWQE. The CDR3 in its entirety is CASSIRGWQEAFF. V and J are TRBV19 and TRBJ1-1; possible D gene TRBD1, 5 bases. The read comes to an end 3 residues before the CDR3 does, leaving the germline J gene to fill in the end. This CDR3 has 13 amino acids. CDR1 and CDR2 from the germline V gene are LNHDA and SQIVND (reference sequence).

Concerning this clone itself: The read ends 3 residues before the CDR3 terminus; that terminus is restored from the germline J gene. The chain combines TRBV10-3 with TRBJ2-5, with TRBD1 as a possible D gene (6 bases). Trimming stripped 6 bases from V and 1 base from J, with 12 bases between. The CDR3 has 14 amino acids. Germline CDR1 ENHRY, CDR2 SYGVKD. The CDR3 DNA, read in part, is TGTGCCATCAGAGAACAGGGATCCCAAGAGACC. This translates into CAIREQGSQET. The entire CDR3 is CAIREQGSQETQYF.

As concerns this clone: The CDR3 goes on 3 residues after the read ends, and that part is filled in from the germline J gene. This chain joins TRBV10-2 and TRBJ1-5; D call uncertain. Germline V CDR1 and CDR2: WSHSY, SAAADI. V was clipped by 3 bases and J by 0 bases, with 15 bases between them. This CDR3 contains 17 residues. CDR3 loop: CASSEGDWSYSNQPQHF. The covered CDR3 bases are TGCGCCAGCAGTGAAGGTGACTGGTCTTATAGCAATCAGCCC.

As regards this clone: The read terminates 3 residues before the CDR3 end, so the remaining end is supplied by the germline J gene. This chain links TRBV11-3 with TRBJ1-1; 7 bases match TRBD1. The CDR3 contains 14 residues. From germline, CDR1 is SGHNT and CDR2 YENEEA. The CDR3 region is CASSAGQRVVEAFF. The sequenced CDR3 bases are TGTGCCAGCAGCGCGGGACAGCGGGTTGTGGAA.

Notes on this clone: At one boundary the junction diverges from the germline segment, which might be a read error. Read coverage stops 3 residues before the CDR3 terminus; the germline J gene supplies the remainder. This rearrangement joins TRBV14 to TRBJ2-1; 11 positions match TRBD2. The CDR3 consists of 20 residues. CDR1 and CDR2 from the germline V gene are SGHDN and FVKESK. CDR3 amino acids: CASSQAALAGGGGRYNEQFF. CDR3 DNA (partial): TGTGCCAGCAGTCAAGCAGCCCTAGCGGGAGGAGGGGGACGATACAATGAG.

Worth noting for this clone: The CDR3 end lies 3 residues beyond the end of the read and is filled in from the germline J gene. The chain carries TRBV29-1 and TRBJ1-2; tentatively, D is TRBD1 (5 bases). The CDR3 is 11 residues long. The ends were cut back, 4 bases at V and 4 bases at J, with 7 bases in the middle. Germline V gene lookup returns CDR1 SQVTM and CDR2 ANQGSEA. This CDR3 reads CSVVQGYGYTF. CDR3 DNA (partial): TGCAGCGTTGTCCAGGGCTATGGC.

Comments on this clone: From the germline J gene comes the end of the CDR3, since the read stops 3 residues before it. This chain joins TRBV2 and TRBJ2-1; tentatively, D is TRBD1 (6 bases). The CDR3 runs to 13 residues. With 4 bases removed from V and 5 bases from J, the gap between germline ends came to 9 bases. The V gene's germline CDR1 is SNHLY and CDR2 FYNNEI. The CDR3 is CASSVWGHNEQFF. The sequenced part of the CDR3 DNA is TGTGCCAGCAGTGTTTGGGGGCACAATGAG.

As regards this clone: The CDR3 extends 3 residues past the end of the read, so its final part is completed from the germline J gene. The chain links TRBV19 to TRBJ2-3; 9 bases line up with TRBD1. Germline CDR1 LNHDA, CDR2 SQIVND (reference sequence). The CDR3 runs 15 residues. Unmatched junction bases numbered 7, after V lost 6 bases and J lost 3 bases. The DNA read from the CDR3 is TGTGCCAGTAGGTCCCGGGACAGGGCAACAGATACG. It is translated as CASRSRDRATDT. From start to end, the CDR3 is CASRSRDRATDTQYF.